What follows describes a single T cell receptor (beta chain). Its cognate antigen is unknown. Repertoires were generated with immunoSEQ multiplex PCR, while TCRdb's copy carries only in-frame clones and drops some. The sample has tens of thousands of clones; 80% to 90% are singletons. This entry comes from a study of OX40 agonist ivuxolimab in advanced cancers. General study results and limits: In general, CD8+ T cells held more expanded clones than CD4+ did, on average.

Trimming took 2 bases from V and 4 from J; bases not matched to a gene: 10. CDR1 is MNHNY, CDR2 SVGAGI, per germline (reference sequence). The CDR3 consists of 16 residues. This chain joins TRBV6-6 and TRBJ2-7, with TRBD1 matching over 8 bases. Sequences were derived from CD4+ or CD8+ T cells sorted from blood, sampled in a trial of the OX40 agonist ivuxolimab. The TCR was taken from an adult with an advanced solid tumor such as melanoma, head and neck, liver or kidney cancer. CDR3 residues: CASSYTGQAGSYEQYF. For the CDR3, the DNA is TGTGCCAGCAGTTACACGGGACAGGCTGGTTCGTACGAGCAGTACTTC.